The 4 T cell receptor beta chains below all came from one sample that was sequenced in a study of blood T cell repertoires in COVID-19. Measured with immunoSEQ multiplex PCR; TCRdb has only the in-frame clones, and not every one. This table has 150,000 to 200,000 clones, roughly 87% appearing once. Material for sequencing was PBMCs or T cells enriched from blood (not recorded which). The receptors here all came from a woman in her 30s who had recovered from COVID-19.

The chain combines TRBV9 with TRBJ1-2, with D possibly matching TRBD1 (5 bases). The V end was cut by 3 bases, the J end by 4 bases, with 13 bases between. Per the germline V gene, CDR1 is SGDLS and CDR2 is YYNGEE. This CDR3 is built from 14 residues. The CDR3 nucleotides are TGTGCCAGCAGCGGAGGAAGGGGTAGCTATGGCTACACCTTC. Amino acids: CASSGGRGSYGYTF. The full variable domain, its missing parts supplied by reference TRBV9 and TRBJ1-2, is DSGVTQTPKHLITATGQRVTLRCSPRSGDLSVYWYQQSLDQGLQFLIQYYNGEERAKGNILERFSAQQFPDLHSELNLSSLELGDSALYFCASSGGRGSYGYTFGSGTRLTVV.

In this sample, this clone turned up once. This chain joins TRBV30 and TRBJ1-2, with unresolved D. CDR1 and CDR2 from the germline V gene are GTSNPN and SVGIG (reference sequence). Trimming left V 1 base short and J 4 bases short, with 10 bases between. There are 13 residues in the CDR3. CDR3 region: CAWSDGLSYGYTF. CDR3 bases: TGTGCCTGGAGTGATGGCTTAAGCTATGGCTACACCTTC.

A word on this clone: Other nucleotide sequences in the sample specify the same CDR3. The rearrangement joins TRBV2 to TRBJ1-2; 9 positions match TRBD1. The CDR3 runs 15 residues. The trim removed 6 bases at V and 1 base at J, leaving 6 bases unmatched. Germline V gene sequence: CDR1 SNHLY, CDR2 FYNNEI. The CDR3 here is CASSPGTGLNYGYTF. In DNA, the CDR3 is TGTGCCAGCAGCCCCGGGACAGGGCTTAACTATGGCTACACCTTC.

The chain is built from TRBV7-2 and TRBJ2-1; 11 bases fit TRBD2. V was clipped by 5 bases and J by 15 bases; unmatched bases: 15. CDR1 is SGHTA, CDR2 FQGNSA, per germline. The CDR3 consists of 15 residues. CDR3 DNA sequence: TGTGCCAGCAGCCCCTTTAGCGGGAGGGCCTACGAGGGGTTCTTC. It codes for CASSPFSGRAYEGFF. Using reference TRBV7-2 and TRBJ2-1 for the parts outside the CDR3, the full variable domain is GAGVSQSPSNKVTEKGKDVELRCDPISGHTALYWYRQSLGQGLEFLIYFQGNSAPDKSGLPSDRFSAERTGGSVSTLTIQRTQQEDSAVYLCASSPFSGRAYEGFFGPGTRLTVL.